The 23 T cell receptor beta chains given below trace back to one sample, sequenced in a study of T cell changes during pregnancy in multiple sclerosis. The repertoire was sequenced with immunoSEQ multiplex PCR; TCRdb's copy has only in-frame clones and lacks some. The sample lists tens of thousands of clones, around 85% seen once, with 3% to 3.5% in the top ten. The specimen was peripheral blood, collected before pregnancy. Receptors originate from a female donor with multiple sclerosis, enrolled in a pregnancy study.

The gene calls are TRBV20-1 and TRBJ1-1, with TRBD1 as a possible D gene (5 bases). Deletions cut 5 bases from V and 5 bases from J, with 9 bases between. The CDR3 is 11 residues long. Germline V CDR1 and CDR2: DFQATT, SNEGSKA (reference sequence). CDR3 residues: CSAPQGTEAFF. The CDR3, as DNA: TGCAGTGCTCCGCAGGGTACTGAAGCTTTCTTT.

The gene calls are TRBV7-8 and TRBJ2-2; 7 bases agree with TRBD1. The J segment lost 4 bases and the V segment lost 5 bases, leaving 1 base of the junction unmatched. The CDR3 is 13 residues long. The germline V gene has CDR1 SGHVS and CDR2 FQNEAQ. CDR3 sequence reads: CASSRDSTGELFF. The CDR3 bases are TGTGCCAGCAGCCGGGACAGCACCGGGGAGCTGTTTTTT.

The chain carries TRBV19 and TRBJ2-3; D is unresolved. The CDR3 is 15 residues long. Trimming stripped 5 bases from V and 1 base from J, with 13 bases between. CDR1 is LNHDA, CDR2 SQIVND, per germline (reference sequence). The CDR3 is CASSARLSRTDTQYF. As DNA, the CDR3 is TGTGCCAGTAGTGCGAGGCTTTCCCGCACAGATACGCAGTATTTT.

This rearrangement joins TRBV29-1 to TRBJ1-2; TRBD1 is a possible D gene (5 bases). From germline, CDR1 is SQVTM and CDR2 ANQGSEA. The ends were cut back, 4 bases at V and 3 bases at J, with 12 bases in the middle. This CDR3 comprises 13 residues. The DNA of the CDR3 is TGCAGCGTTGCCATAGGGGAAGACTATGGCTACACCTTC. Residues: CSVAIGEDYGYTF.

V and J are TRBV5-1 and TRBJ1-1; 8 bases match TRBD1. This CDR3 is built from 14 residues. Germline assignment: CDR1 SGHRS and CDR2 YFSETQ. Unmatched junction bases numbered 6, after V lost 4 bases and J lost 4 bases. CDR3 nucleotides: TGCGCCAGCAGCCCACAGGGGGGGAGCACTGAAGCTTTCTTT. It codes for CASSPQGGSTEAFF.

The V call is TRBV5-5, the J call TRBJ2-7; 9 bases agree with TRBD2. The CDR3 consists of 18 residues. Germline CDR1 is SGHKS and CDR2 is YYEKEE (reference sequence). The V gene end was trimmed by 1 base and the J gene end by 3 bases; junction bases not matched to a gene: 14. CDR3 DNA: TGTGCCAGCAGCTTGTCCCCAGGAGCGGGAGGAGTCGGCTACGAGCAGTACTTC. Protein sequence: CASSLSPGAGGVGYEQYF. Full variable domain (missing parts from reference TRBV5-5 and TRBJ2-7): DAGVTQSPTHLIKTRGQQVTLRCSPISGHKSVSWYQQVLGQGPQFIFQYYEKEERGRGNFPDRFSARQFPNYSSELNVNALLLGDSALYLCASSLSPGAGGVGYEQYFGPGTRLTVT.

V usage is TRBV7-6 and J usage is TRBJ2-1; no firm D call. The germline V and J ends were trimmed by 3 bases and 4 bases, with 7 bases remaining between them. There are 13 residues in the CDR3. Looked up from germline, CDR1 is SGHVS and CDR2 is FNYEAQ. Here the CDR3 reads CASSFSTYNEQFF. CDR3 DNA: TGTGCCAGCAGCTTTTCTACGTACAATGAGCAGTTCTTC.

This sequence joins TRBV5-1 and TRBJ2-6; 11 nucleotides agree with TRBD1. The ends lost 4 bases at V and 0 bases at J; junction bases unmatched: 6. Germline V lookup: CDR1 SGHRS, CDR2 YFSETQ. The CDR3 runs to 18 residues. The CDR3 protein is CASSPTGTGGSGANVLTF. CDR3 nucleotides: TGCGCCAGCAGCCCGACCGGGACAGGGGGCTCTGGGGCCAACGTCCTGACTTTC.

The chain is built from TRBV5-1 and TRBJ1-2, with D maybe TRBD1 (5 bases). Germline V gene data show CDR1 as SGHRS and CDR2 as YFSETQ. This CDR3 region has 14 residues. V was trimmed by 4 bases and J by 2 bases, leaving 12 bases between them. The CDR3 nucleotides are TGCGCCAGCAGCGGACCGGGACTCAACTATGGCTACACCTTC. Translated, it gives CASSGPGLNYGYTF.

The rearrangement joins TRBV5-1 to TRBJ1-1; possibly TRBD1 for D (6 bases). This CDR3 has 15 amino acids. From germline, CDR1 is SGHRS and CDR2 YFSETQ. Trimming removed 3 bases from V and 3 bases from J, with 15 bases in between. The DNA of the CDR3 is TGCGCCAGCAGCTCGCAACCAGGGGAATACACTGAAGCTTTCTTT. It translates to CASSSQPGEYTEAFF.

The genes are TRBV4-2 and TRBJ1-5; D is undetermined. Germline values: CDR1 LGHNA, CDR2 YNFKEQ. The CDR3 sequence is 16 residues long. V gave up 0 bases and J gave up 4 bases, with 13 bases separating them. The CDR3 loop reads CASSQDRWQANQPQHF. In DNA, the CDR3 is TGTGCCAGCAGCCAAGATAGGTGGCAGGCAAATCAGCCCCAGCATTTT.

The V gene is TRBV6-6, the J gene TRBJ1-3, with D possibly TRBD1 on 5 matching bases. CDR1 and CDR2 from the germline V gene are MNHNY and SVGAGI (reference sequence). V was clipped by 5 bases and J by 4 bases, with 15 bases between them. This CDR3 comprises 15 residues. The CDR3 nucleotides are TGTGCCAGCAGTCCGCAGGGACTTGGGGGAAACACCATATATTTT. Encoded protein: CASSPQGLGGNTIYF.

A single count supports this clone. CDR3 residues: CASSLALGRRGDYGYTF. CDR3 bases: TGTGCCAGCAGCTTAGCGCTAGGGCGCAGGGGAGACTATGGCTACACCTTC. The chain carries TRBV7-9 and TRBJ1-2, with D possibly TRBD1 on 6 matching bases. CDR1 is SEHNR and CDR2 is FQNEAQ in the germline V gene (reference sequence). The CDR3 runs to 17 residues. The V gene lost 0 bases and the J gene lost 3 bases, with 17 bases spanning the gap.

This chain's CDR3 is CATQLGRQETQYF. The CDR3 DNA follows: TGTGCCACCCAACTAGGCAGACAAGAGACCCAGTACTTC. The V and J genes are TRBV6-1 and TRBJ2-5, with a possible D match to TRBD2 (5 bases). Germline V CDR1 and CDR2: MNHNS, SASEGT. V lost 10 bases and J 2 bases, leaving 14 bases between the germline ends. CDR3 length: 13 amino acids.

This chain connects TRBV19 to TRBJ2-5; 12 bases line up with TRBD2. V was pared by 1 base and J by 4 bases, with 4 bases of the junction left unmatched. CDR3 size: 16 residues. Germline assignment: CDR1 LNHDA and CDR2 SQIVND (reference sequence). As DNA, the CDR3 is TGTGCCAGTAGTATAGGAGCACTAGCGGGAGGAGAGACCCAGTACTTC. Protein: CASSIGALAGGETQYF.

V is TRBV29-1 and J is TRBJ2-5, with D tentatively TRBD2 (7 bases). V lost 2 bases and J lost 5, with 12 bases in between. The V gene's germline CDR1 is SQVTM and CDR2 ANQGSEA. CDR3 length: 13 residues. CDR3 in DNA: TGCAGCGTTGAATGGGGGGGCGCTGAGACCCAGTACTTC. It translates to CSVEWGGAETQYF.

This clone was seen just once. The chain uses TRBV2 and TRBJ1-2, with 9 bases matching TRBD1. The CDR3 sequence is 15 residues long. Germline CDR1 and CDR2: SNHLY and FYNNEI. Trimming took 4 bases from V and 2 from J; bases not matched to a gene: 5. The CDR3 reads CASSAQGAENYGYTF. The CDR3, as DNA: TGTGCCAGCAGTGCACAGGGGGCTGAGAACTATGGCTACACCTTC.

The CDR3 reads CASSSQGDRGTDTQYF. CDR3 bases: TGTGCCAGCAGCTCCCAAGGGGACAGGGGGACAGATACGCAGTATTTT. V is TRBV7-9 and J is TRBJ2-3, with TRBD1 matching 11 bases. The CDR3 runs to 16 residues. Germline V gene data show CDR1 as SEHNR and CDR2 as FQNEAQ (reference sequence). With 4 bases clipped from V and 3 bases from J, the junction kept 6 bases outside the gene matches.

The chain links TRBV4-1 to TRBJ2-1; TRBD2 might be the D (6 bases). Germline assignment: CDR1 MGHRA and CDR2 YSYEKL. Deletions cut 4 bases from V and 5 bases from J, with 18 bases between. The CDR3 is made up of 16 amino acids. The DNA for the CDR3 is TGCGCCAGCAGCCGGGGGGAGCGGGTGACCAACAATGAGCAGTTCTTC. Translation: CASSRGERVTNNEQFF.

The chain uses TRBV6-1 and TRBJ1-3; 7 positions agree with TRBD1. Germline lookup yields CDR1 MNHNS and CDR2 SASEGT. Trimming cost V 10 bases and J 4 bases; bases outside gene matches: 4. The CDR3 consists of 12 residues. The CDR3 sequence: CAIMTGGNTIYF. In DNA, the CDR3 is TGTGCCATCATGACAGGGGGAAACACCATATATTTT.

The chain joins TRBV5-4 to TRBJ2-5; D possibly corresponds to TRBD1 (5 bases). The CDR3 runs to 14 residues. CDR1 SGHNT and CDR2 YYREEE come from the germline V gene (reference sequence). Trimming cost V 2 bases and J 1 base, with 9 bases left between them. The CDR3 DNA sequence: TGTGCCAGCAGCTTAGACAGTCTCCAAGAGACCCAGTACTTC. Translating gives CASSLDSLQETQYF.

V gene TRBV29-1 combines with J gene TRBJ2-3, with TRBD2 as a possible D gene (6 bases). With 2 bases removed from V and 0 bases from J, the gap between germline ends came to 12 bases. The CDR3 is 15 residues long. The germline CDR1 and CDR2 sequences are SQVTM and ANQGSEA. CDR3 sequence reads: CSVETAGTSTDTQYF. The CDR3 DNA reads as TGCAGCGTTGAAACGGCGGGGACTAGCACAGATACGCAGTATTTT.

The V gene is TRBV6-5, the J gene TRBJ1-1, with 10 bases fitting TRBD1. J lost 4 bases, V lost 7 bases, and 6 bases had no gene match. The CDR3 runs to 14 residues. Germline V gene lookup returns CDR1 MNHEY and CDR2 SVGAGI. The CDR3 DNA is TGTGCCAGCACCCCCGGGACAGGGGTCACTGAAGCTTTCTTT. Amino acids: CASTPGTGVTEAFF.